This T cell receptor beta chain was documented in a study of T cells in localized non-small cell lung cancer. The CDR3 loop spans 15 amino acids. Per germline, CDR1 LNHNV and CDR2 YYDKDF (reference sequence). V gave up 3 bases and J gave up 1 base; unmatched junction bases: 4. General study results and limits: The study detected a median around 57 of the top 100 tumor clones in adjacent lung. Prolonged overall survival went with higher T cell density in the blood.

Libraries were prepared by immunoSEQ multiplex PCR; TCRdb keeps only in-frame clonotypes and omits some of them. Among 45,000 or so clones, roughly 90% were seen once, and the ten largest hold 8% to 11%. This clone appeared a single time. Its specificity is unknown. The source is a woman aged 40-69 years with stage II lung adenocarcinoma. The chain joins TRBV15 to TRBJ1-1, with TRBD1 matching over 8 bases. The sequenced sample was PBMCs, obtained before any cancer treatment. CDR3 loop: CATSRLGQGNTEAFF. CDR3 bases: TGTGCCACCAGCAGGCTTGGACAGGGGAACACTGAAGCTTTCTTT.